One and the same sample provided the 28 T cell receptor beta chains below, sequenced in a study of blood T cell repertoires in COVID-19. Only in-frame clones appear in the TCRdb table, and some are missing; sequencing was by immunoSEQ multiplex PCR. The repertoire consists of under 300,000 clones, with about four fifths occurring once and the leading ten covering roughly 2%. Specimen: peripheral blood. The receptors come from a man between 25 and 39 years old who had recovered from COVID-19.

The chain uses TRBV5-1 and TRBJ1-2; D perhaps matches TRBD1 (6 bases). Per the germline V gene, CDR1 is SGHRS and CDR2 is YFSETQ. This CDR3 comprises 15 residues. V was shortened by 3 bases and J by 4 bases, with 16 bases between the two germline ends. CDR3 in DNA: TGCGCCAGCAGCTCGCTTAACAGGGAGATCTATGGCTACACCTTC. Amino acids: CASSSLNREIYGYTF. Full variable domain (missing parts from reference TRBV5-1 and TRBJ1-2): KAGVTQTPRYLIKTRGQQVTLSCSPISGHRSVSWYQQTPGQGLQFLFEYFSETQRNKGNFPGRFSGRQFSNSRSEMNVSTLELGDSALYLCASSSLNREIYGYTFGSGTRLTVV.

The chain combines TRBV9 with TRBJ2-7; the match to TRBD2 covers 9 bases. Per germline, CDR1 SGDLS and CDR2 YYNGEE. The ends lost 4 bases at V and 7 bases at J; junction bases unmatched: 9. The CDR3 covers 14 residues. This CDR3 is CASSTGTSPREQYF. The CDR3 nucleotides are TGTGCCAGCAGCACAGGGACTAGCCCTCGGGAGCAGTACTTC.

The chain uses TRBV9 and TRBJ1-6; 9 bases map to TRBD1. The CDR3 is 16 amino acids. CDR1 and CDR2 from the germline V gene are SGDLS and YYNGEE. Trimming took 4 bases from V and 9 from J; bases not matched to a gene: 11. The CDR3 DNA reads as TGTGCCAGCAGCCCCCGGACAGGGGTAAAGGGTTCACCCCTCCACTTT. Translating gives CASSPRTGVKGSPLHF.

The count of this clone is one. This rearrangement joins TRBV7-2 to TRBJ2-7; D perhaps matches TRBD2 (5 bases). The V gene lost 5 bases and the J gene lost 3 bases, with 14 bases spanning the gap. Germline V gives CDR1 SGHTA, CDR2 FQGNSA. This CDR3 region has 14 residues. DNA for the CDR3: TGTGCCAGCAGCAAGGACTTCCAACTCTACGAGCAGTACTTC. Translated: CASSKDFQLYEQYF.

The chain links TRBV27 to TRBJ2-5; D ambiguous. V was clipped by 2 bases and J by 1 base, with 5 bases between them. The length of the CDR3 is 13 residues. Germline loops: CDR1 MNHEY, CDR2 SMNVEV (reference sequence). The CDR3 nucleotides read TGTGCCAGCAGTTTAGCCAGCCAAGAGACCCAGTACTTC. The encoded protein is CASSLASQETQYF.

V is TRBV29-1 and J is TRBJ1-2; D not resolved. Germline lookup yields CDR1 SQVTM and CDR2 ANQGSEA. The V end lost 3 bases, the J end lost 4 bases, and 15 bases lay between the germline ends. The CDR3 is made up of 14 amino acids. The chain's CDR3 is CSVDEGGKGYGYTF. The CDR3 nucleotides are TGCAGCGTTGATGAGGGTGGGAAAGGCTATGGCTACACCTTC.

The chain employs TRBV5-1 and TRBJ1-4; possibly TRBD1 for D (5 bases). Germline CDR1 reads SGHRS; CDR2 reads YFSETQ. The V end was cut by 7 bases, the J end by 5 bases, with 15 bases between. The CDR3 runs to 14 residues. DNA for the CDR3: TGCGCCAGCGCCCGGGGGGATTCAAATGAAAAACTGTTTTTT. Amino acid sequence: CASARGDSNEKLFF. Full variable domain (missing parts from reference TRBV5-1 and TRBJ1-4): KAGVTQTPRYLIKTRGQQVTLSCSPISGHRSVSWYQQTPGQGLQFLFEYFSETQRNKGNFPGRFSGRQFSNSRSEMNVSTLELGDSALYLCASARGDSNEKLFFGSGTQLSVL.

The genes are TRBV5-1 and TRBJ1-1; D call uncertain. CDR1 and CDR2 from the germline V gene are SGHRS and YFSETQ. Trimming removed 1 base from V and 5 bases from J, with 18 bases in between. The CDR3 has 16 residues. The CDR3 loop reads CASSLSRAVDVTEAFF. CDR3 bases: TGCGCCAGCAGCTTGTCGCGGGCAGTAGATGTGACTGAAGCTTTCTTT.

V usage is TRBV12-3 or TRBV12-4 and J usage is TRBJ1-6, with 10 bases aligning to TRBD1. The V gene end was trimmed by 7 bases and the J gene end by 10 bases; junction bases not matched to a gene: 4. This CDR3 region has 13 residues. The chain's CDR3 is CASTGTGESPLHF. Written as DNA, the CDR3 is TGTGCCAGCACCGGGACAGGGGAATCACCCCTCCACTTT.

The chain has TRBV24-1 and TRBJ2-1; 9 bases match TRBD1. In germline, CDR1 is KGHDR, CDR2 SFDVKD. The CDR3 is 17 residues long. V lost 6 bases, J lost 8 bases, and 16 bases stayed unmatched. The CDR3 is CATSPPTGTGRRYEQFF. For the CDR3, the DNA is TGTGCCACCAGTCCCCCGACGGGGACAGGGAGGAGGTATGAGCAGTTCTTC.

This clone was found a few times. This chain joins TRBV4-1 and TRBJ1-3; 7 nucleotides agree with TRBD1. The CDR3 length is 22 residues. Losses at the gene ends were 1 base for V and 0 bases for J; bases not matched to a gene: 21. The germline gives CDR1 MGHRA, CDR2 YSYEKL. The CDR3 loop is CASSQGGQTGFRGADSGNTIYF. DNA for the CDR3: TGCGCCAGCAGCCAAGGAGGGCAGACAGGGTTTCGAGGGGCCGACTCTGGAAACACCATATATTTT.

The V call is TRBV7-9, the J call TRBJ1-3; D gene uncertain. Trimming pared 1 base from V and 0 bases from J, leaving 7 bases between. Germline loops: CDR1 SEHNR, CDR2 FQNEAQ (reference sequence). CDR3 length: 15 amino acids. The CDR3 is CASSLDGVSGNTIYF. CDR3 coding DNA: TGTGCCAGCAGCTTAGACGGTGTCTCTGGAAACACCATATATTTT.

The J gene is TRBJ2-1, the V gene TRBV7-3, with TRBD2 matching over 11 bases. Germline lookup yields CDR1 SGHTA and CDR2 FQGTGA. CDR3 length: 15 amino acids. V lost 6 bases to trimming and J lost 5 bases; unmatched junction nucleotides: 6. Here the CDR3 reads CASRLSGGAHNEQFF. DNA for the CDR3: TGTGCCAGCAGGCTTAGCGGGGGGGCCCACAATGAGCAGTTCTTC. Variable domain in full (rest from reference TRBV7-3 and TRBJ2-1): GAGVSQTPSNKVTEKGKYVELRCDPISGHTALYWYRQSLGQGPEFLIYFQGTGAADDSGLPNDRFFAVRPEGSVSTLKIQRTERGDSAVYLCASRLSGGAHNEQFFGPGTRLTVL.

The chain is built from TRBV7-8 and TRBJ1-3; D might be TRBD1 (5 bases). This CDR3 is built from 17 residues. V was trimmed by 5 bases and J by 4 bases, leaving 21 bases between them. CDR1 SGHVS and CDR2 FQNEAQ come from the germline V gene. The chain's CDR3 is CASSPTTQGSYGNTIYF. The CDR3 DNA sequence: TGTGCCAGCAGCCCAACTACGCAGGGATCGTACGGAAACACCATATATTTT.

This clone has a handful of counts. V and J are TRBV7-9 and TRBJ2-2; 8 nucleotides align to TRBD1. The V gene end was trimmed by 2 bases and the J gene end by 7 bases; junction bases not matched to a gene: 9. CDR1 is SEHNR and CDR2 is FQNEAQ in the germline V gene (reference sequence). The CDR3 is 16 residues long. CDR3 sequence reads: CASSLISGQGNGELFF. CDR3 bases: TGTGCCAGCAGCTTAATTAGCGGACAGGGCAACGGGGAGCTGTTTTTT.

The genes are TRBV6-1 and TRBJ1-4, with D unresolved. V lost 2 bases and J lost 0, with 4 bases in between. CDR3 size: 14 residues. Looked up from germline, CDR1 is MNHNS and CDR2 is SASEGT. The CDR3 is CASSEQSTNEKLFF. DNA of the CDR3: TGTGCCAGCAGTGAACAGTCAACTAATGAAAAACTGTTTTTT.

The chain recombines TRBV15 with TRBJ1-2; possibly TRBD1 for D (5 bases). There are 14 residues in the CDR3. Trimming cost V 0 bases and J 10 bases, with 15 bases left between them. Germline V gene data show CDR1 as LNHNV and CDR2 as YYDKDF (reference sequence). The DNA of the CDR3 is TGTGCCACCAGCAGAGATTCGGGTTACAGGACCTACACCTTC. This encodes CATSRDSGYRTYTF.

The CDR3 loop is CASSWTGEGETQYF. The CDR3 nucleotides are TGCGCCAGCAGCTGGACAGGAGAGGGGGAGACCCAGTACTTC. The chain is built from TRBV5-1 and TRBJ2-5; 7 bases match TRBD1. In germline, CDR1 is SGHRS, CDR2 YFSETQ. Losses at the gene ends were 3 bases for V and 5 bases for J; bases not matched to a gene: 7. The CDR3 contains 14 residues.

The chain uses TRBV3-1 (or the pseudogene TRBV3-2) and TRBJ2-3, with 11 bases matching TRBD2. CDR3 length: 18 amino acids. J lost 6 bases, V lost 0 bases, and 11 bases had no gene match. Germline values: CDR1 LGHDT, CDR2 YNNKEL (reference sequence). Here the CDR3 reads CASSQDRASGGLLDTQYF. DNA of the CDR3: TGTGCCAGCAGCCAAGATAGGGCTAGCGGGGGGCTTTTGGATACGCAGTATTTT.

This clone was seen once. The rearrangement joins TRBV18 to TRBJ2-5; D call uncertain. V was cut by 3 bases and J by 1 base, with 9 bases left in between. CDR1 and CDR2 (germline): KGHSH, LQKENI. The CDR3 sequence is 14 residues long. The CDR3 sequence: CASSPSSFQETQYF. The CDR3 DNA sequence: TGTGCCAGCTCACCGTCCTCTTTCCAAGAGACCCAGTACTTC. The complete variable domain, with remaining parts taken from reference TRBV18 and TRBJ2-5, reads NAGVMQNPRHLVRRRGQEARLRCSPMKGHSHVYWYRQLPEEGLKFMVYLQKENIIDESGMPKERFSAEFPKEGPSILRIQQVVRGDSAAYFCASSPSSFQETQYFGPGTRLLVL.

The chain joins TRBV27 to TRBJ2-7, with TRBD2 as a possible D gene (6 bases). Trimming shortened V by 3 bases and J by 4 bases, and 13 bases separated the two germline ends. Germline V gene data show CDR1 as MNHEY and CDR2 as SMNVEV (reference sequence). This CDR3 has 14 amino acids. The DNA of the CDR3 is TGTGCCAGCAGTTTTCGGGGGTTTGGGTACGAGCAGTACTTC. The encoded protein is CASSFRGFGYEQYF.

The chain carries TRBV7-8 and TRBJ2-1, with D tentatively TRBD1 (6 bases). Germline V gene sequence: CDR1 SGHVS, CDR2 FQNEAQ. The CDR3 spans 15 residues. V dropped 4 bases and J dropped 2 bases, with 12 bases sitting between them. CDR3 sequence: CASSSRQDPYNEQFF. Written as DNA, the CDR3 is TGTGCCAGCAGCTCAAGACAGGACCCCTACAATGAGCAGTTCTTC.

V usage is TRBV13 and J usage is TRBJ2-1; 8 nucleotides align to TRBD1. The germline V gene has CDR1 PRHDT and CDR2 FYEKMQ (reference sequence). After removal of 5 bases from V and 3 bases from J, the junction contained 6 bases not matched to a gene. The length of the CDR3 is 15 residues. The CDR3 coding sequence is TGTGCCAGCAGCACGAACAGGGGGAACTACAATGAGCAGTTCTTC. Translated: CASSTNRGNYNEQFF.

The J gene is TRBJ2-7, the V gene TRBV24-1; 7 nucleotides match TRBD1. Trimming removed 9 bases from V and 3 bases from J; junction bases left unmatched: 13. The CDR3 consists of 15 residues. The germline CDR1 and CDR2 sequences are KGHDR and SFDVKD. CDR3 residues: CATCRMWDRFYEQYV. Written as DNA, the CDR3 is TGTGCCACCTGTCGTATGTGGGACAGATTCTACGAGCAGTACGTC.

The rearrangement links TRBV5-6 to TRBJ1-2; TRBD1 matches 12 bases. Looked up from germline, CDR1 is SGHDT and CDR2 is YYEEEE. J gave up 6 bases and V 4 bases, and 10 bases lay outside the gene matches. The CDR3 is 16 amino acids. CDR3 region: CASSGTRDRGPHGYTF. DNA for the CDR3: TGTGCCAGCAGCGGCACCCGGGACAGGGGGCCTCATGGCTACACCTTC.

The rearrangement joins TRBV29-1 to TRBJ1-4; 7 bases fit TRBD1. There are 12 residues in the CDR3. V lost 4 bases and J lost 7; bases outside the gene matches: 3. Germline CDR1 reads SQVTM; CDR2 reads ANQGSEA. DNA for the CDR3: TGCAGCGTTGGAGGGGGCGGTGAAAAACTGTTTTTT. It encodes CSVGGGGEKLFF. The full variable domain, rest sourced from reference TRBV29-1 and TRBJ1-4, is SAVISQKPSRDICQRGTSLTIQCQVDSQVTMMFWYRQQPGQSLTLIATANQGSEATYESGFVIDKFPISRPNLTFSTLTVSNMSPEDSSIYLCSVGGGGEKLFFGSGTQLSVL.

The chain is built from TRBV18 and TRBJ1-2; TRBD1 matches at 9 bases. V shed 3 bases and J 5 bases; nucleotides not matched to a gene: 13. Germline V gene data show CDR1 as KGHSH and CDR2 as LQKENI. The length of the CDR3 is 17 residues. In nucleotides, the CDR3 is TGTGCCAGCTCACCCTCGCGGGGGGACAGGGCTCCGTATGGCTACACCTTC. Amino acid sequence: CASSPSRGDRAPYGYTF.

The rearrangement links TRBV6-5 to TRBJ2-5, with D tentatively TRBD2 (7 bases). Germline CDR1 MNHEY, CDR2 SVGAGI. The CDR3 length is 11 residues. V was clipped by 9 bases and J by 5 bases, with 10 bases between them. The CDR3: CASRGGETQYF. CDR3 DNA sequence: TGTGCCAGTAGGGGGGGGGAGACCCAGTACTTC.